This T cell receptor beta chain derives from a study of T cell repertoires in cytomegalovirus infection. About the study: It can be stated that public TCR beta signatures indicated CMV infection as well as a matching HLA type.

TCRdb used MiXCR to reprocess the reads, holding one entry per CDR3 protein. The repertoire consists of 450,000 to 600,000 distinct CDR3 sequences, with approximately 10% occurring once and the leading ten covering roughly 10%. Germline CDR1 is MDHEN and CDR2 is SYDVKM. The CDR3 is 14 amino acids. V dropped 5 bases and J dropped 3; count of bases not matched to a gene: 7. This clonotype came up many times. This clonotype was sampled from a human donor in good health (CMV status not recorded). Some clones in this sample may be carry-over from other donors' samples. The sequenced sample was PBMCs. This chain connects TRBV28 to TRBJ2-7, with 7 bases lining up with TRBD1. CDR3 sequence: CASSTTGSGYEQYF. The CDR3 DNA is TGTGCCAGCAGTACGACAGGGTCAGGCTACGAGCAGTACTTC.